This T cell receptor beta chain emerged from a study of cytomegalovirus exposure and HLA in healthy donors. Study-level information: Genotyping of 300 to 450 donors showed that about 84% belonged to the Caucasian-associated ancestry cluster.

General study findings and limits: Researchers had no immune exposure information except CMV serostatus available. TRBV6-2, TRBV6-3 and other indistinguishable V segments were excluded. Later analysis identified a missense DCLRE1C variant that was linked to TCR beta V- and J-gene trimming.

PCR amplification relied on 60 Vbeta primers (plus 13 Jbeta primers). The table came from immunoSEQ multiplex PCR; TCRdb's copy has only in-frame clones and leaves some out. The sample lists fewer than 200,000 clones, approximately 90% seen once, with 0.85% to 1% in the top ten. Regarding this clone: Its cognate antigen is unknown.

The CDR3 extends over 16 amino acids. V lost 2 bases to trimming and J lost 3 bases; unmatched junction nucleotides: 9. In germline, CDR1 is MNHNY, CDR2 SVGAGI (reference sequence). Sequencing used PBMCs. This chain joins TRBV6-6 and TRBJ2-5; 7 nucleotides match TRBD1. The origin of this receptor is a woman aged 25 to 39 in good health and CMV-seronegative. The chain's CDR3 is CASSYPTRQGEETQYF. The CDR3 DNA reads as TGTGCCAGCAGTTACCCGACCCGTCAGGGGGAAGAGACCCAGTACTTC.